This TCR beta chain derives from a study of T cells in Graves' hyperthyroidism and ophthalmopathy. The study's findings and limits: Model predictions of ophthalmopathy came a median around 6.5 months before onset.

No progression to ophthalmopathy during 18 months of follow-up defined stable disease. Diagnosing involved the use of clinical symptoms, serum thyroxine and TRAb, thyroid ultrasound and orbital computed tomography. RNA transcripts served as the template for amplifying TCR beta CDR3 regions. Initially, a first-round RT-PCR of the TCR CDR3 employed the HTBI primer set. TCRdb recomputed calls from the multiplex PCR reads with MiXCR, one row per CDR3 protein. The table has about 560,000 distinct CDR3 sequences, around 15% seen once. This clonotype was seen ten or more times. Its matching antigen is unknown. Germline lookup yields CDR1 MDHEN and CDR2 SYDVKM. V gave up 4 bases and J gave up 0 bases; unmatched junction bases: 9. There are 17 residues in the CDR3.

The clonotype originates from a woman aged 40-49 years with Graves' hyperthyroidism. Input material: blood. This rearrangement joins TRBV28 to TRBJ2-7; TRBD1 matches at 10 bases. CDR3 DNA: TGTGCCAGCAGTTCCTTGATGGGACAGGGGAGCTCCTACGAGCAGTACTTC. Protein sequence: CASSSLMGQGSSYEQYF.